The present T cell receptor beta chain was sequenced within a study of glioma-infiltrating T cells. Regarding the study as a whole: Gliomas, especially low-grade, showed above-expected tissue-blood divergence; non-neoplastic patients showed below.

The iRepertoire nested amplicon-rescue multiplex PCR amplified TCR alpha and beta CDR3s from RNA. TCRdb re-analysed the multiplex PCR reads in MiXCR, keeping a single row per CDR3 protein. There are some 18,000 distinct CDR3 sequences in the sample; about 62% occur only once, and approximately 38% lies in the top ten. This clonotype was seen a few times. Antigen: not known. V was cut by 4 bases and J by 0 bases, with 12 bases left in between. The CDR3 totals 15 residues. Germline CDR1 is MNHNS and CDR2 is SASEGT. This receptor was taken from a human donor with low-grade glioma or glioblastoma, undergoing nonglioma brain surgery, or in good health (not recorded which). The sample comprised glioma tissue, nonneoplastic brain tissue, or PBMCs (not recorded which). The chain recombines TRBV6-1 with TRBJ1-1, with no clear D. As DNA, the CDR3 is TGTGCCAGCAGTGCAGCCCAAAAGATGAACACTGAAGCTTTCTTT. Translation: CASSAAQKMNTEAFF.